This is a list of T cell receptor beta chains from one sample in a study of blood T cell repertoires in COVID-19. Only in-frame clones appear in the TCRdb table, and some are missing; sequencing was by immunoSEQ multiplex PCR. Of approximately 270,000 clones in the sample, 91% were seen once. Sequencing was carried out using PBMCs or T cells enriched from blood (not recorded which). The receptors here all came from a human donor in a cohort exposed to, infected with or recovered from COVID-19 (not recorded which). The donor label of this sample is uncertain. The CDR3 runs from the conserved cysteine through the conserved F or W.

j_call: TRBJ1-3
v_call: TRBV7-9
cdr3_aa: CASSLRQGEGNTIYF

j_call: TRBJ1-4
v_call: TRBV6-5
cdr3_aa: CASSYSSLNEKLFF

j_call: TRBJ1-2
v_call: TRBV6-6
cdr3_aa: CASRRTGGGYTF

j_call: TRBJ2-3
v_call: TRBV30
cdr3_aa: CAWVGGTADTQYF

j_call: TRBJ1-4
v_call: TRBV6-5
cdr3_aa: CASSLTPGEKLFF

j_call: TRBJ2-7
v_call: TRBV19
cdr3_aa: CATADSYEQYF

j_call: TRBJ2-7
v_call: TRBV5-6
cdr3_aa: CASSGSRGPEAYEQYF

j_call: TRBJ2-2
v_call: TRBV24-1
cdr3_aa: CATSEGGTGELFF

j_call: TRBJ1-4
v_call: TRBV5-1
cdr3_aa: CASSWRANEKLFF

j_call: TRBJ1-6
v_call: TRBV6-5
cdr3_aa: CASSSNSGGGSPLHF

j_call: TRBJ1-6
v_call: TRBV9
cdr3_aa: CASSEADISISYNSPLHF

j_call: TRBJ1-3
v_call: TRBV5-1
cdr3_aa: CASSLDGASGNTIYF

j_call: TRBJ1-4
v_call: TRBV5-1
cdr3_aa: CASSLDRGTEKLFF

j_call: TRBJ2-2
v_call: TRBV5-5
cdr3_aa: CASSFGGAPGELFF

j_call: TRBJ1-2
v_call: TRBV13
cdr3_aa: CASSHLTGEVGYTF

j_call: TRBJ1-5
v_call: TRBV19
cdr3_aa: CASSIQGGNQPQHF

j_call: TRBJ2-7
v_call: TRBV18
cdr3_aa: CASSPYRGEQYF

j_call: TRBJ1-4
v_call: TRBV27
cdr3_aa: CATGTALNEKLFF

j_call: TRBJ2-1
v_call: TRBV12-1
cdr3_aa: CASSSCGGLYNEQFF

j_call: TRBJ1-6
v_call: TRBV7-8
cdr3_aa: CASSLAQRAGNNSPLHF

j_call: TRBJ2-7
v_call: TRBV11-2
cdr3_aa: CASSGWTELSYEQYF

j_call: TRBJ1-2
v_call: TRBV11-2
cdr3_aa: CASSLGTGHYGYTF

j_call: TRBJ1-1
v_call: TRBV5-1
cdr3_aa: CANSLGGYTEAFF

j_call: TRBJ1-2
v_call: TRBV24-1
cdr3_aa: CATSDPDRGIYGYTF

j_call: TRBJ1-5
v_call: TRBV18
cdr3_aa: CASSRFPGGDEPQHF

j_call: TRBJ2-7
v_call: TRBV3-1/TRBV3-2
cdr3_aa: CASTRDRGSYEQYF

j_call: TRBJ1-1
v_call: TRBV27
cdr3_aa: CASTERDRPLSEAFF

j_call: TRBJ1-1
v_call: TRBV5-6
cdr3_aa: CASSLGARETEAFF

j_call: TRBJ1-6
v_call: TRBV30
cdr3_aa: CAWRVQGASSYNSPLHF

j_call: TRBJ1-2
v_call: TRBV30
cdr3_aa: CAWSVQGSRGYTF

j_call: TRBJ1-1
v_call: TRBV19
cdr3_aa: CASIPRRPGAEAFF

j_call: TRBJ1-4
v_call: TRBV27
cdr3_aa: CASSVSVTNEKLFF

j_call: TRBJ1-5
v_call: TRBV12-3/TRBV12-4
cdr3_aa: CASSPSGRSQHF